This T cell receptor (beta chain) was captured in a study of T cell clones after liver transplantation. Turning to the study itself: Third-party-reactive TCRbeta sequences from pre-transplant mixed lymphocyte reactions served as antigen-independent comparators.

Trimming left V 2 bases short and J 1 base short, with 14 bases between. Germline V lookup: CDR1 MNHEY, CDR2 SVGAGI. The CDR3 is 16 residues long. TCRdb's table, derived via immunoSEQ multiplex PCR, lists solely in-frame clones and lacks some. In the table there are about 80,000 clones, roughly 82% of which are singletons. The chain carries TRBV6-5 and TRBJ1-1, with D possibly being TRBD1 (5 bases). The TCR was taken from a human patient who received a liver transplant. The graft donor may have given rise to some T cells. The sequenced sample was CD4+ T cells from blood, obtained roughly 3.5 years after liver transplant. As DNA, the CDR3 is TGTGCCAGCAGTTACGATGGGGGGAGGAGGAACACTGAAGCTTTCTTT. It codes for CASSYDGGRRNTEAFF.